This passage covers 20 T cell receptor beta chains from one sample sequenced in a study of PD-1 blockade in classical Hodgkin lymphoma. Sequencing was performed with immunoSEQ multiplex PCR; in TCRdb, only in-frame clones are kept and a portion is missing. Of about 85,000 clones in the sample, 75% to 95% are singletons; the top ten hold around 2.9%. Regarding time point: cycle 4 day 1 (C4D1), after more than 5 weeks of nivolumab. Patients all relapsed after autologous stem cell transplantation, and there was variation in brentuximab vedotin exposure. The sequenced sample was peripheral blood mononuclear cells (PBMCs), obtained before the fourth cycle of nivolumab. Receptors were obtained from a human donor with classical Hodgkin lymphoma.

The V gene is TRBV5-1, the J gene TRBJ2-1, with TRBD2 identical over 10 bases. The CDR3 is 15 amino acids. Trimming took 2 bases from V and 7 from J; bases not matched to a gene: 6. CDR1 and CDR2 from the germline V gene are SGHRS and YFSETQ. The CDR3 region is CASSLAAGGLNEQFF. The CDR3, as DNA: TGCGCCAGCAGCTTAGCAGCGGGGGGGTTAAATGAGCAGTTCTTC.

V gene TRBV30 combines with J gene TRBJ2-2, with D possibly matching TRBD1 (6 bases). Trimming cost V 7 bases and J 8 bases, with 20 bases left between them. The CDR3 covers 14 residues. Germline V lookup: CDR1 GTSNPN, CDR2 SVGIG (reference sequence). The CDR3 region is CASRQARGQGELFF. The CDR3 bases are TGTGCCTCCAGACAGGCCAGAGGTCAGGGGGAGCTGTTTTTT.

The chain couples TRBV7-2 to TRBJ1-1; D might be TRBD1 (5 bases). Trimming stripped 5 bases from V and 5 bases from J, with 18 bases between. The CDR3 contains 15 residues. Germline lookup yields CDR1 SGHTA and CDR2 FQGNSA. The DNA of the CDR3 is TGTGCCAGCAGCCCACCCCCGGGGGAAGGGACTGAAGCTTTCTTT. Translating gives CASSPPPGEGTEAFF.

This chain's CDR3 is CASSSGYQPQHF. The DNA of the CDR3 is TGTGCCAGCAGCTCCGGATATCAGCCCCAGCATTTT. This chain uses TRBV11-1 with TRBJ1-5, with D unclear. The CDR3 has 12 residues. Trimming took off 4 bases at V and 5 bases at J, with 6 bases between the two ends. Looked up from germline, CDR1 is SGHAT and CDR2 is FQDESV (reference sequence).

This chain joins TRBV19 and TRBJ2-7; 7 nucleotides match TRBD1. Trimming removed 7 bases from V and 6 bases from J; junction bases left unmatched: 15. CDR1 and CDR2 from the germline V gene are LNHDA and SQIVND (reference sequence). There are 15 residues in the CDR3. The CDR3 reads CASTPRDRGAAEQYF. CDR3 nucleotide sequence: TGTGCCAGTACCCCCAGGGACAGAGGAGCGGCCGAGCAGTACTTC.

The V gene is TRBV5-4, the J gene TRBJ1-1; D is unclear. Germline values: CDR1 SGHNT, CDR2 YYREEE (reference sequence). V shed 3 bases and J shed 1 base, with 13 bases lying between them. The CDR3 is made up of 15 amino acids. The DNA for the CDR3 is TGTGCCAGCAGCTCGCTACAGCAGTCGAACACTGAAGCTTTCTTT. Translating it yields CASSSLQQSNTEAFF.

This chain connects TRBV7-2 to TRBJ1-1, with 9 bases fitting TRBD1. J lost 4 bases, V lost 5 bases, and 5 bases had no gene match. The CDR3 spans 14 residues. Germline lookup yields CDR1 SGHTA and CDR2 FQGNSA. The CDR3 here is CASSRGTGITEAFF. In nucleotides, the CDR3 is TGTGCCAGCAGCAGAGGGACAGGGATCACTGAAGCTTTCTTT.

V usage is TRBV6-8 and J usage is TRBJ1-6; D remains unclear. CDR3 length: 15 amino acids. In germline, CDR1 is MNHGY, CDR2 SAAAGT. The germline V and J ends were trimmed by 2 bases and 7 bases, with 12 bases remaining between them. The CDR3 sequence is CASSYTRPGNSPLHF. The DNA of the CDR3 is TGTGCCAGCAGTTACACGAGGCCAGGCAATTCACCCCTCCACTTT.

The genes are TRBV14 and TRBJ2-1; maybe TRBD2 (6 bases). Germline V CDR1 and CDR2: SGHDN, FVKESK. V lost 0 bases to trimming and J lost 5 bases, with 14 bases between them. The CDR3 covers 16 residues. The CDR3 loop reads CASSQDLALANNEQFF. The DNA for the CDR3 is TGTGCCAGCAGCCAAGATCTTGCACTAGCCAACAATGAGCAGTTCTTC.

This chain connects TRBV9 to TRBJ1-3, with D unresolved. Germline CDR1 and CDR2: SGDLS and YYNGEE. The CDR3 totals 15 residues. V was trimmed by 4 bases and J by 3 bases, leaving 14 bases between them. The CDR3 DNA reads TGTGCCAGCAGCCCCCGACCGGACGATGGAAACACCATATATTTT. Its protein product is CASSPRPDDGNTIYF.

The gene calls are TRBV10-1 and TRBJ2-3; possibly TRBD1 for D (5 bases). The germline CDR1 and CDR2 sequences are WNHNN and SYGVQD (reference sequence). The CDR3 length is 14 residues. V lost 5 bases to trimming and J lost 2 bases, with 11 bases between them. CDR3 nucleotide sequence: TGCGCCAGCAGTCGCGACAGACTCACAGATACGCAGTATTTT. Translating gives CASSRDRLTDTQYF.

This rearrangement joins TRBV5-1 to TRBJ1-3; TRBD1 might be the D (6 bases). The CDR3 extends over 13 amino acids. Trimming left V 7 bases short and J 4 bases short, with 12 bases between. Germline V gene data show CDR1 as SGHRS and CDR2 as YFSETQ. CDR3 in DNA: TGCGCCAGCTCCTCAGGGGCCGGAAACACCATATATTTT. It specifies CASSSGAGNTIYF.

The V gene is TRBV2, the J gene TRBJ2-7; 9 bases align to TRBD1. In germline, CDR1 is SNHLY, CDR2 FYNNEI. With 8 bases clipped from V and 6 bases from J, the junction kept 8 bases outside the gene matches. There are 13 residues in the CDR3. The CDR3 here is CASGGQGMSEQYF. CDR3 nucleotide sequence: TGTGCCAGCGGGGGACAGGGTATGTCCGAGCAGTACTTC.

This chain connects TRBV11-3 to TRBJ2-7, with D perhaps TRBD1 or TRBD2 (7 bases each). The germline V and J ends were trimmed by 5 bases and 5 bases, with 16 bases remaining between them. Germline assignment: CDR1 SGHNT and CDR2 YENEEA. The CDR3 is made up of 14 amino acids. For the CDR3, the DNA is TGTGCCAGCAGCCCCCGCCCAGGGGGGGACGAGCAGTACTTC. Encoded protein: CASSPRPGGDEQYF.

V usage is TRBV2 and J usage is TRBJ2-7, with 11 positions matching TRBD2. This CDR3 is built from 14 residues. V was pared by 1 base and J by 6 bases, with 2 bases of the junction left unmatched. Germline lookup yields CDR1 SNHLY and CDR2 FYNNEI. CDR3 nucleotides: TGTGCCAGCAGTGAAGGGACTAGCGGGCCCGAGCAGTACTTC. It encodes CASSEGTSGPEQYF.

This rearrangement joins TRBV25-1 to TRBJ1-6; D is ambiguous. Trimming pared 4 bases from V and 4 bases from J, leaving 2 bases between. Germline V gene data show CDR1 as MGHDK and CDR2 as SYGVNS. The CDR3 length is 12 residues. The CDR3 is CASSVYNSPLHF. Written as DNA, the CDR3 is TGTGCCAGCAGTGTATATAATTCACCCCTCCACTTT.

The chain employs TRBV4-2 and TRBJ2-5, with 14 bases identical to TRBD2. The V gene's germline CDR1 is LGHNA and CDR2 YNFKEQ. The CDR3 consists of 17 residues. The V segment lost 0 bases and the J segment 3 bases; nucleotides outside the gene matches: 3. CDR3 bases: TGTGCCAGCAGCCAAGAAGCGACTAGCGGGGGGGAAGAGACCCAGTACTTC. Protein sequence: CASSQEATSGGEETQYF.

In this sample, this clone turned up a few times. This sequence joins TRBV5-6 and TRBJ1-6; weak D call: TRBD1 (6 bases). The germline V gene encodes CDR1 SGHDT and CDR2 YYEEEE. The V and J ends lost 4 bases and 7 bases respectively, with 18 bases between them. The CDR3 is 16 residues long. The CDR3 sequence: CASSPQKNRENSPLHF. DNA of the CDR3: TGTGCCAGCAGCCCCCAAAAGAACAGGGAGAATTCACCCCTCCACTTT.

Comment on this clone: One junction end does not reproduce the germline sequence, and a read error may be involved. This sequence joins TRBV15 and TRBJ2-3; no firm D call. Germline V gives CDR1 LNHNV, CDR2 YYDKDF (reference sequence). The CDR3 is made up of 16 amino acids. The DNA of the CDR3 is TGTGCCACCAGCAGAGATCCCGGTGCAAGCACGGATACGCAGTATTTT. Amino acid sequence: CATSRDPGASTDTQYF.

This clone has only a few counts. The rearrangement links TRBV28 to TRBJ2-7; TRBD2 matches 10 bases. Trimming at V came to 5 bases and at J to 3 bases, leaving 13 bases not matched to a gene. Germline values: CDR1 MDHEN, CDR2 SYDVKM. This CDR3 region has 17 residues. CDR3 protein: CASSLPRATSGVYEQYF. The CDR3 DNA sequence: TGTGCCAGCAGTCTCCCCCGGGCCACTAGCGGGGTCTACGAGCAGTACTTC.